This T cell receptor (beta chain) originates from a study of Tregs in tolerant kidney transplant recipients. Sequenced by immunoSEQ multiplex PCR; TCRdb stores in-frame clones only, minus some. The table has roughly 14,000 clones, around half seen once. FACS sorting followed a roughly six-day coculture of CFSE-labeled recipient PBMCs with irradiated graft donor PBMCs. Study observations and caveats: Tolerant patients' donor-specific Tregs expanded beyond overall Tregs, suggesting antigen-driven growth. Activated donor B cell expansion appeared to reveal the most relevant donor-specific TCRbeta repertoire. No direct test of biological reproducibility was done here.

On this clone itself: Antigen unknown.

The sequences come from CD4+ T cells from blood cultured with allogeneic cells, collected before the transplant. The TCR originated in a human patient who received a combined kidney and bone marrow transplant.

The CDR3 region has the DNA TGTGCCAGTAGTCCCACTTGGGACAGGGGAATTGGCTACACCTTC. As protein: CASSPTWDRGIGYTF. The rearrangement joins TRBV19 to TRBJ1-2; 10 bases are a match to TRBD1. This CDR3 is built from 15 residues. Per the germline V gene, CDR1 is LNHDA and CDR2 is SQIVND (reference sequence). V was clipped by 5 bases and J by 7 bases; unmatched bases: 10. Together with reference TRBV19 and TRBJ1-2, the CDR3 gives the full variable domain: DGGITQSPKYLFRKEGQNVTLSCEQNLNHDAMYWYRQDPGQGLRLIYYSQIVNDFQKGDIAEGYSVSREKKESFPLTVTSAQKNPTAFYLCASSPTWDRGIGYTFGSGTRLTVV.